These T cell receptor beta chains were read from a single sample in a study of cytomegalovirus exposure and HLA in healthy donors. Profiled with immunoSEQ multiplex PCR; TCRdb holds only in-frame clones, not every one. The sample comprises roughly 180,000 clones, around 85% of which are singletons, and almost 9.5% rests with the top ten. Sequenced: PBMCs. These receptors came from a man between 18 and 29 years old in good health and CMV-seropositive. CDR3s include the opening cysteine and the closing phenylalanine or tryptophan. A D gene is named only where the DNA matches it firmly. The size field is filled for only some rows; it gives once, few, many or a size class.

V: TRBV29-1; J: TRBJ2-1; D: NA; size: NA; DNA: TGCAGCGTTGATGGGGGGTCCTACAATGAGCAGTTCTTC; CDR3: CSVDGGSYNEQFF
V: TRBV7-2; J: TRBJ2-5; D: TRBD2; size: NA; DNA: TGTGCCAGCAGCTTTGCTAGCGGGGTCCAGTACTTC; CDR3: CASSFASGVQYF
V: TRBV5-1; J: TRBJ2-1; D: NA; size: NA; DNA: TGCGCCAGCAGCTTGGGACTAGAACACAATGAGCAGTTCTTC; CDR3: CASSLGLEHNEQFF
V: TRBV5-4; J: TRBJ2-4; D: TRBD2; size: NA; DNA: TGTGCCAGCAGTTTAGAAGCCGGGGGGGCTAGTGCCAAAAACATTCAGTACTTC; CDR3: CASSLEAGGASAKNIQYF
V: TRBV21-1; J: TRBJ1-2; D: NA; size: NA; DNA: TGTGCCAGCAGCAAAAGGGAGGGGGGTGGCTACACCTTC; CDR3: CASSKREGGGYTF
V: TRBV2; J: TRBJ2-6; D: NA; size: NA; DNA: TGTGCCAGCAGTGTAAGGTCTATTTGGGCCTCTGGGGCCAACGTCCTGACTTTC; CDR3: CASSVRSIWASGANVLTF
V: TRBV7-9; J: TRBJ1-1; D: NA; size: NA; DNA: TGTGCCAGCAGCTTACAGACGGGGAACACTGAAGCTTTCTTT; CDR3: CASSLQTGNTEAFF
V: TRBV6-5; J: TRBJ1-2; D: TRBD1; size: once; DNA: TGTGCCAGCAGGAGGGGGGGACAGGGTCGGGGCTACACCTTC; CDR3: CASRRGGQGRGYTF
V: TRBV7-9; J: TRBJ2-5; D: TRBD1; size: once; DNA: TGTGCCAGCAGCGTGGGTTGGGACAGGGTCAAGACCCAGTACTTC; CDR3: CASSVGWDRVKTQYF
V: TRBV4-3; J: TRBJ1-5; D: NA; size: once; DNA: TGCGCCAGCAGCCAAGAAGCAGGTGAGAGTCAGCCCCAGCATTTT; CDR3: CASSQEAGESQPQHF
V: TRBV5-1; J: TRBJ2-7; D: NA; size: NA; DNA: TGCGCCAGCAGCTTGAGCTCCGGGGGGCTAGCCGAGCAGTACTTC; CDR3: CASSLSSGGLAEQYF
V: TRBV5-1; J: TRBJ2-1; D: NA; size: NA; DNA: TGCGCCAGCAGCTTGGTGTACGGGAACGAGCAGTTCTTC; CDR3: CASSLVYGNEQFF
V: TRBV4-3; J: TRBJ1-1; D: TRBD1; size: once; DNA: TGCGCCAGCAGCCAAGAAATTCGAGGGGGCGCAACTTTCTTT; CDR3: CASSQEIRGGATFF
V: TRBV10-3; J: TRBJ2-3; D: TRBD2; size: NA; DNA: TGTGCCATCAGTGAGTCGGCTAGCGGGGCGGATACGCAGTATTTT; CDR3: CAISESASGADTQYF
V: TRBV9; J: TRBJ1-4; D: NA; size: NA; DNA: TGTGCCAGCAGCCCCGACGGGGAGGGTGGTGAAAAACTGTTTTTT; CDR3: CASSPDGEGGEKLFF
V: TRBV5-1; J: TRBJ1-2; D: NA; size: NA; DNA: TGCGCCAGCAGCTTGGACTTAAAGGCGTCAGCGGATCAAAACTATGGCTACACCTTC; CDR3: CASSLDLKASADQNYGYTF
V: TRBV9; J: TRBJ2-1; D: NA; size: NA; DNA: TGTGCCAGCAGCCCCGGTGGGGGCAAGGGTGAGCAGTTCTTC; CDR3: CASSPGGGKGEQFF
V: TRBV15; J: TRBJ1-2; D: NA; size: NA; DNA: TGTGCCACCAGCAGAGAGGGGGACGGGAGCTATGGCTACACCTTC; CDR3: CATSREGDGSYGYTF
V: TRBV27; J: TRBJ1-2; D: TRBD1; size: NA; DNA: TGTGCCAGCAGTTCGTGGACAGGGGGCTCGAAGGGCGGCGGGTCCTATGGCTACACCTTC; CDR3: CASSSWTGGSKGGGSYGYTF
V: TRBV29-1; J: TRBJ1-1; D: NA; size: NA; DNA: TGCAGCGTTGAAATAGGGGGCACTGAAGCTTTCTTT; CDR3: CSVEIGGTEAFF
V: TRBV18; J: TRBJ1-1; D: NA; size: few; DNA: TGTGCCAGCTCACCACCGGGGGGCACTGAAGCTTTCTTT; CDR3: CASSPPGGTEAFF
V: TRBV13; J: TRBJ1-5; D: TRBD1; size: NA; DNA: TGTGCCAGCAGCCGAGGGGACAGGGGCAATCAGCCCCAGCATTTT; CDR3: CASSRGDRGNQPQHF
V: TRBV6-1; J: TRBJ1-2; D: NA; size: NA; DNA: TGTGCCAGCAGTCACGGGGTTGGATATGGCTACACCTTC; CDR3: CASSHGVGYGYTF
V: TRBV7-2; J: TRBJ2-1; D: TRBD2; size: NA; DNA: TGTGCCAGCAGCTTAGAAATTGCGGGGGCCTACAATGAGCAGTTCTTC; CDR3: CASSLEIAGAYNEQFF
V: TRBV5-1; J: TRBJ2-3; D: NA; size: few; DNA: TGCGCCAGCAGCTTGGTCCCGGGGGTTGGCACAGATACGCAGTATTTT; CDR3: CASSLVPGVGTDTQYF
V: TRBV7-6; J: TRBJ2-1; D: TRBD2; size: NA; DNA: TGTGCCAGCAGCTTAGCTCCAACCCAGCTAGCGGGGGACCAGGGGCAGTTCTTC; CDR3: CASSLAPTQLAGDQGQFF
V: TRBV6-5; J: TRBJ2-5; D: TRBD2; size: few; DNA: TGTGCCAGCGGTTCAAGCGGGGGGGATCACGAGACCCAGTACTTC; CDR3: CASGSSGGDHETQYF
V: TRBV19; J: TRBJ1-5; D: NA; size: once; DNA: TGTGCCAGTAGTATCGGGGGGGGAGGCAATCAGCCCCAGCATTTT; CDR3: CASSIGGGGNQPQHF
V: TRBV4-3; J: TRBJ1-2; D: TRBD1; size: NA; DNA: TGCGCCAGCAGCCAAGGCCCGGGACAGGACTATGGCTACACCTTC; CDR3: CASSQGPGQDYGYTF
V: TRBV27; J: TRBJ2-7; D: TRBD2; size: NA; DNA: TGTGCCAGCAGTCTCGATTTTGGGACTAGCGGTTACGAGCAGTACTTC; CDR3: CASSLDFGTSGYEQYF
V: TRBV5-1; J: TRBJ2-1; D: NA; size: NA; DNA: TGCGCCAGCCGCTCCTTACCGTGGAGCTCCTACAATGAGCAGTTCTTC; CDR3: CASRSLPWSSYNEQFF
V: TRBV5-6; J: TRBJ2-7; D: NA; size: NA; DNA: TGTGCCAGCAGCTTGTCAGGGATCGTTGGCGAGCAGTACTTC; CDR3: CASSLSGIVGEQYF
V: TRBV10-2; J: TRBJ2-7; D: TRBD1; size: NA; DNA: TGCGCCAGCAGTGCCGGGACAGGGCCCTACGAGCAGTACTTC; CDR3: CASSAGTGPYEQYF
V: TRBV7-9; J: TRBJ1-4; D: NA; size: NA; DNA: TGTGCCAGCAGCCCCGCCGGGGAAAATGAAAAACTGTTTTTT; CDR3: CASSPAGENEKLFF
V: TRBV7-2; J: TRBJ2-3; D: TRBD2; size: once; DNA: TGTGCCAGCAGCTTGGGACTAGCGGGACTCACAGATACGCAGTATTTT; CDR3: CASSLGLAGLTDTQYF
V: TRBV9; J: TRBJ2-1; D: NA; size: NA; DNA: TGTGCCAGCAGCGTAGCCCTGCGGGGCCGCAATGAGCAGTTCTTC; CDR3: CASSVALRGRNEQFF
V: TRBV10-3; J: TRBJ2-1; D: NA; size: NA; DNA: TGTGCCATCGGTGCCGGGACACCGTACAATGAGCAGTTCTTC; CDR3: CAIGAGTPYNEQFF
V: TRBV15; J: TRBJ1-1; D: TRBD1; size: NA; DNA: TGTGCCACCAGCAGAGATGGGGCAGGGGGGCACACTGAAGCTTTCTTT; CDR3: CATSRDGAGGHTEAFF
V: TRBV7-6; J: TRBJ1-3; D: TRBD1; size: NA; DNA: TGTGCCAGCAGCTCTACAGGGGGCAGCTCTGGAAACACCATATATTTT; CDR3: CASSSTGGSSGNTIYF
V: TRBV27; J: TRBJ2-5; D: NA; size: NA; DNA: TGTGCCAGCAGTGGTCAGGGTAGGGAGACCCAGTACTTC; CDR3: CASSGQGRETQYF
V: TRBV7-9; J: TRBJ2-7; D: NA; size: NA; DNA: TGTGCCAGCAGCTTATCCCAACAGTCTCACGAGCAGTACTTC; CDR3: CASSLSQQSHEQYF
V: TRBV5-1; J: TRBJ1-3; D: NA; size: NA; DNA: TGCGCCAGCAGCCCGGCAGGAGGAAACACCATATATTTT; CDR3: CASSPAGGNTIYF
V: TRBV6-1; J: TRBJ1-1; D: NA; size: NA; DNA: TGTGCCAGCAGGGAGGGCTCCCCGAGGGAGGCTTTCTTT; CDR3: CASREGSPREAFF
V: TRBV6-5; J: TRBJ1-2; D: TRBD1; size: NA; DNA: TGTGCCAGCAGATACCTGGACAGGGGGCAGGATGGCTACACCTTC; CDR3: CASRYLDRGQDGYTF
V: TRBV20-1; J: TRBJ2-7; D: NA; size: NA; DNA: TGCAGTGCTAGAGGCGAGGGCGAGCAGTACTTC; CDR3: CSARGEGEQYF